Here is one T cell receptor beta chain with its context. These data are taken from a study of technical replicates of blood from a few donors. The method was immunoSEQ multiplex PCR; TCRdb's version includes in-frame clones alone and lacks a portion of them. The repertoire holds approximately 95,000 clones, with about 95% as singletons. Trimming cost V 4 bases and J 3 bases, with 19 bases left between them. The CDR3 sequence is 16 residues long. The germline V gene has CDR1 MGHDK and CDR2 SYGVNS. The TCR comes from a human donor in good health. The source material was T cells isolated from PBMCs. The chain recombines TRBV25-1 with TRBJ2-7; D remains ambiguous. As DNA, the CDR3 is TGTGCCAGCAGTGGACTGGAGAGTCCGATTATCTACGAGCAGTACTTC. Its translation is CASSGLESPIIYEQYF.